This is a list of T cell receptor beta chains from one sample in a study of vaccination effects on CD4 cells after COVID-19. The table came from immunoSEQ multiplex PCR; TCRdb's copy has only in-frame clones and leaves some out. The sample carries approximately 54,000 clones, 80% recorded once. Their recognized antigens are unknown. This specimen was CD4+ T cells from PBMCs cultured with HCoV-229E spike peptides, taken before COVID-19 vaccination. All receptors derive from a human donor who received a COVID-19 vaccine. CDR3s include the opening cysteine and the closing phenylalanine or tryptophan. The D gene is left open where the match is weak. Some rows mark clone size as missing; the rest say once, few, many or name a class of expanded clone.

>TRBJ1-2|few|TRBV20-1|-
CSARKPYGYTF
TGCAGTGCTAGAAAGCCATATGGCTACACCTTC
>TRBJ1-2|few|TRBV27|TRBD1
CASSLLYPGQGVYGYTF
TGTGCCAGCAGTTTATTGTATCCCGGACAGGGGGTCTATGGCTACACCTTC
>TRBJ2-5|-|TRBV4-3|-
CASSQEGTGRETQYF
TGCGCCAGCAGCCAAGAAGGTACAGGGCGGGAGACCCAGTACTTC
>TRBJ2-1|once|TRBV5-6|TRBD1
CASSWQGAAYNEQFF
TGTGCCAGCAGCTGGCAGGGGGCCGCCTACAATGAGCAGTTCTTC
>TRBJ2-3|-|TRBV18|-
CASSGQGTDTQYF
TGTGCCAGCTCCGGACAAGGCACAGATACGCAGTATTTT
>TRBJ2-2|-|TRBV30|-
CAWSFLAGGELFF
TGTGCCTGGAGTTTCCTTGCGGGAGGGGAGCTGTTTTTT
>TRBJ2-5|-|TRBV7-8|TRBD2
CASSFSTSGGRAQYF
TGTGCCAGCAGCTTTTCAACTAGCGGGGGGAGGGCCCAGTACTTC
>TRBJ2-3|-|TRBV6-2/TRBV6-3|TRBD2
CASRLMASGGTDTQYF
TGTGCCAGCCGCCTTATGGCTAGCGGGGGCACAGATACGCAGTATTTT
>TRBJ1-2|once|TRBV5-1|-
CASSLGTNWGYTF
TGCGCCAGCAGCTTGGGGACAAACTGGGGCTACACCTTC
>TRBJ2-5|-|TRBV6-5|TRBD2
CASSWGTSGGRETQYF
TGTGCCAGCAGTTGGGGGACTAGCGGGGGGCGAGAGACCCAGTACTTC
>TRBJ1-2|-|TRBV5-8|-
CASSREGGADYGYTF
TGTGCCAGCAGCCGAGAGGGGGGCGCCGACTATGGCTACACCTTC
>TRBJ2-3|-|TRBV28|TRBD1
CASSLGLGQLNTDTQYF
TGTGCCAGCTCCCTGGGGTTGGGACAGCTTAACACAGATACGCAGTATTTT
>TRBJ2-2|-|TRBV6-5|TRBD2
CASYSGGTTGELFF
TGTGCCAGCTATAGCGGGGGAACTACCGGGGAGCTGTTTTTT
>TRBJ1-2|-|TRBV5-5|-
CASSGDGRGVYGYTF
TGTGCCAGCAGCGGGGACGGCAGGGGCGTTTATGGCTACACCTTC
>TRBJ2-2|few|TRBV19|-
CASTPRRGTGELFF
TGTGCCAGTACCCCTAGGAGAGGCACCGGGGAGCTGTTTTTT
>TRBJ2-5|-|TRBV2|-
CASWGFQETQYF
TGTGCCAGCTGGGGATTCCAAGAGACCCAGTACTTC
>TRBJ1-6|-|TRBV6-5|-
CASSYSGDPGNSPLHF
TGTGCCAGCAGTTACTCAGGGGATCCGGGCAATTCACCCCTCCACTTT
>TRBJ1-1|-|TRBV19|TRBD1
CASRQGATSEAFF
TGTGCCAGTCGACAGGGGGCGACCAGTGAAGCTTTCTTT
>TRBJ1-1|-|TRBV5-8|-
CASPAWGPNTEAFF
TGTGCCAGCCCTGCCTGGGGGCCCAACACTGAAGCTTTCTTT
>TRBJ1-2|-|TRBV24-1|-
CATSDFRTPYGYTF
TGTGCCACCAGTGATTTTCGGACCCCGTATGGCTACACCTTC
>TRBJ2-1|-|TRBV6-5|-
CASSSFYEQFF
TGTGCCAGCAGTTCGTTCTATGAGCAGTTCTTC
>TRBJ1-2|-|TRBV29-1|TRBD1
CSVGPQGVDGYTF
TGCAGCGTTGGCCCACAGGGGGTGGATGGCTACACCTTC
>TRBJ2-5|-|TRBV5-1|TRBD2
CASSPILAGGQETQYF
TGCGCCAGCAGCCCCATCCTAGCGGGGGGACAGGAGACCCAGTACTTC
>TRBJ2-5|-|TRBV3-1/TRBV3-2|-
CASSQGLASGQETQYF
TGTGCCAGCAGCCAAGGTCTAGCGAGCGGCCAAGAGACCCAGTACTTC
>TRBJ2-4|-|TRBV5-5|-
CASSLIPGGANIQYF
TGTGCCAGCAGCTTGATACCGGGCGGGGCAAACATTCAGTACTTC
>TRBJ1-1|-|TRBV18|-
CASSPLSPQNTEAFF
TGTGCCAGCTCACCTTTAAGTCCCCAGAACACTGAAGCTTTCTTT
>TRBJ2-1|-|TRBV7-2|TRBD1
CASGNRDRGSRGRFF
TGTGCCAGCGGCAACCGGGACAGGGGTTCCCGCGGTCGGTTCTTC
>TRBJ2-5|-|TRBV7-2|-
CASSLARGSETQYF
TGTGCCAGCAGCTTAGCCAGGGGCTCAGAGACCCAGTACTTC
>TRBJ2-5|-|TRBV5-1|TRBD1
CASSLGGQRRETQYF
TGCGCCAGCAGCTTGGGGGGACAGCGGCGAGAGACCCAGTACTTC
>TRBJ2-3|-|TRBV12-5|-
CASGLETSTDTQYF
TGTGCTAGTGGTTTGGAAACCAGCACAGATACGCAGTATTTT
>TRBJ2-3|-|TRBV5-4|-
CASSPDWGGSDTQYF
TGTGCCAGCAGCCCTGACTGGGGCGGGTCAGATACGCAGTATTTT
>TRBJ2-6|-|TRBV5-6|-
CASSQDGSGANVLTF
TGTGCCAGCAGCCAGGACGGTTCTGGGGCCAACGTCCTGACTTTC
>TRBJ2-2|-|TRBV5-1|-
CASSLDPNTGELFF
TGCGCCAGCAGCTTGGATCCGAACACCGGGGAGCTGTTTTTT
>TRBJ1-1|-|TRBV9|TRBD1
CASSVGSAGGVISGKTEAFF
TGTGCCAGCAGCGTAGGGTCGGCAGGGGGAGTAATTAGTGGTAAGACTGAAGCTTTCTTT
>TRBJ1-4|-|TRBV6-2/TRBV6-3|-
CASSFTPGRGATNEKLFF
TGTGCCAGCAGTTTTACACCGGGACGGGGTGCAACTAATGAAAAACTGTTTTTT
>TRBJ2-5|-|TRBV6-5|TRBD2
CASSMSGVQETQYF
TGTGCCAGCTCCATGAGCGGGGTGCAAGAGACCCAGTACTTC
>TRBJ2-2|-|TRBV20-1|-
CSASTGAAGELFF
TGCAGTGCTAGTACCGGGGCAGCCGGGGAGCTGTTTTTT
>TRBJ1-2|few|TRBV19|-
CASSTQDSRFTF
TGTGCCAGTAGTACCCAGGACTCTAGGTTCACCTTC
>TRBJ1-6|few|TRBV7-2|-
CASSLEVHNSPLHF
TGTGCCAGCAGCTTAGAGGTACATAATTCACCCCTCCACTTT
>TRBJ2-3|-|TRBV3-1/TRBV3-2|TRBD2
CASSPATSGGANTQYF
TGTGCCAGCAGCCCCGCGACTAGCGGGGGGGCCAATACGCAGTATTTT
>TRBJ2-3|-|TRBV14|-
CASSQVGTQYF
TGTGCCAGCAGCCAAGTGGGGACGCAGTATTTT
>TRBJ2-2|-|TRBV2|-
CASTGPGTGELFF
TGTGCCAGCACCGGGCCCGGGACCGGGGAGCTGTTTTTT
>TRBJ1-1|few|TRBV4-2|-
CASSHGQLNTEAFF
TGTGCCAGCAGCCACGGACAACTGAACACTGAAGCTTTCTTT
>TRBJ1-2|-|TRBV6-2/TRBV6-3|-
CASSYGGIGGGYTF
TGTGCCAGCAGTTACGGAGGGATCGGCGGTGGCTACACCTTC
>TRBJ2-3|few|TRBV19|-
CASSNRARDTQYF
TGTGCCAGTAGTAACCGTGCGAGGGATACGCAGTATTTT
>TRBJ1-3|-|TRBV18|TRBD1
CASSLSGDRVNTIYF
TGTGCCAGCTCACTGTCCGGGGACAGGGTAAACACCATATATTTT
>TRBJ1-4|-|TRBV5-1|-
CASSLISPAVNEKLFF
TGCGCCAGCAGCTTGATTTCTCCGGCCGTAAATGAAAAACTGTTTTTT
>TRBJ1-2|-|TRBV2|TRBD1
CASSLLDRGQSGYTF
TGTGCCAGCAGCCTGTTAGACAGGGGGCAGTCTGGCTACACCTTC
>TRBJ2-5|-|TRBV29-1|TRBD2
CSFSGAWGETQYF
TGCAGCTTTAGCGGGGCCTGGGGGGAGACCCAGTACTTC
>TRBJ1-6|-|TRBV7-9|-
CASSLAGTASSYNSPLHF
TGTGCCAGCAGCTTAGCCGGGACGGCGAGCTCCTATAATTCACCCCTCCACTTT
>TRBJ1-1|-|TRBV10-2|TRBD1
CASSYDRVNTEAFF
TGCGCCAGCAGTTACGACAGGGTGAACACTGAAGCTTTCTTT
>TRBJ1-1|-|TRBV6-6|-
CASSKQAMNTEAFF
TGTGCCAGCAGTAAACAGGCCATGAACACTGAAGCTTTCTTT
>TRBJ2-5|few|TRBV14|-
CASSQTRRGETQYF
TGTGCCAGCAGCCAAACTCGACGAGGAGAGACCCAGTACTTC
>TRBJ1-5|-|TRBV6-6|-
CASSYFGDQPQHF
TGTGCCAGCAGTTACTTCGGGGATCAGCCCCAGCATTTT
>TRBJ1-6|-|TRBV6-6|-
CASSQRDLSSYNSPLHF
TGTGCCAGCAGTCAACGGGACCTTAGCTCCTATAATTCACCCCTCCACTTT